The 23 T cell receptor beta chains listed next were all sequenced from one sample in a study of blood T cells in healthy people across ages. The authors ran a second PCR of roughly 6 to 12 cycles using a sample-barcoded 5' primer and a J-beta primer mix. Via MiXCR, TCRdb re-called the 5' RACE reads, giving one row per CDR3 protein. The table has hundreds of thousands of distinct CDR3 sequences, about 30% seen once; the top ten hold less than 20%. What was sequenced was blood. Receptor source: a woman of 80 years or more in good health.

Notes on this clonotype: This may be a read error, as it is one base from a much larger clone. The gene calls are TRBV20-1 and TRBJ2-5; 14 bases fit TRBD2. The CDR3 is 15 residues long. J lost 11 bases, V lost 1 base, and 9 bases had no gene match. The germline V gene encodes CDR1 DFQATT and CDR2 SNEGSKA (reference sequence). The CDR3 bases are TGCAGTGCTAGAGGGACTAGCGGGGGGATCAATGAGCAGTACTTC. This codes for CSARGTSGGINEQYF.

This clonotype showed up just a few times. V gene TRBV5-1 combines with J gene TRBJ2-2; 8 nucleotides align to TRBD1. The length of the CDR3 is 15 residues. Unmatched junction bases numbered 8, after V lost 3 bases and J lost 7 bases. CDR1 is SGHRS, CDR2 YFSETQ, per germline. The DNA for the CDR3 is TGCGCCAGCAGCTATCCGGGACAGGCAATCGGGGAGCTGTTTTTT. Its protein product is CASSYPGQAIGELFF.

In DNA form, the CDR3 reads TGCAGCGTTGAACCTAGCGGATCCTACAATGAGCAGTTCTTC. Its protein product is CSVEPSGSYNEQFF. The chain has TRBV29-1 and TRBJ2-1; TRBD2 agrees at 7 bases. Germline trimming cut 2 bases from V and 1 base from J; bases unmatched to any gene: 2. Germline V gene sequence: CDR1 SQVTM, CDR2 ANQGSEA. The CDR3 consists of 14 residues.

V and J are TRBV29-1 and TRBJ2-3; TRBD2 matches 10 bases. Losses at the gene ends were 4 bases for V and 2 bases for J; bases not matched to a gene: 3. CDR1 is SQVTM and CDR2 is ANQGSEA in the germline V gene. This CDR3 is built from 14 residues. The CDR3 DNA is TGCAGCGTTGGGCTAGCGGGAGCCACAGATACGCAGTATTTT. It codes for CSVGLAGATDTQYF.

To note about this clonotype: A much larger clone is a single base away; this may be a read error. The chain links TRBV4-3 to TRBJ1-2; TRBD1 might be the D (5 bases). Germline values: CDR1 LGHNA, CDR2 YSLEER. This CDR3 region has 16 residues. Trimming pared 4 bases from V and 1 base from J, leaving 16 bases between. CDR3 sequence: CASSRDFGAINYGYTF. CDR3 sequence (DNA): TGCGCCAGCAGCCGAGATTTCGGGGCTATTAACTATGGCTACACCTTC.

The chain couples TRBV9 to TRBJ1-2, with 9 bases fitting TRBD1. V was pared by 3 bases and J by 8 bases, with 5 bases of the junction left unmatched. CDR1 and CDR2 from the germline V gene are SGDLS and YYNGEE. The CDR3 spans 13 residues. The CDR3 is CASSGGDREGYTF. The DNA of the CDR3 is TGTGCCAGCAGCGGTGGGGACAGGGAGGGCTACACCTTC.

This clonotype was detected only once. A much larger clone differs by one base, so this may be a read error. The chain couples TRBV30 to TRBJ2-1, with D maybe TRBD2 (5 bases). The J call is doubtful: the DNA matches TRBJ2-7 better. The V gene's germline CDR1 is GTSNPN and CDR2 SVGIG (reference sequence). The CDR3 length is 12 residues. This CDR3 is CAYSGSYNEQYF. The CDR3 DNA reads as TGTGCCTATTCGGGGAGTTACAATGAGCAGTACTTC.

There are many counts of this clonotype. The CDR3 nucleotides read TGTGCCAGCAGTTACTCACCGACTAGCACAGATACGCAGTATTTT. Translating it yields CASSYSPTSTDTQYF. V and J are TRBV6-2 or TRBV6-3 and TRBJ2-3; the D is unclear. This CDR3 spans 15 amino acids. Trimming removed 0 bases from V and 0 bases from J, with 7 bases in between. Germline CDR1 reads MNHEY; CDR2 reads SVGEGT.

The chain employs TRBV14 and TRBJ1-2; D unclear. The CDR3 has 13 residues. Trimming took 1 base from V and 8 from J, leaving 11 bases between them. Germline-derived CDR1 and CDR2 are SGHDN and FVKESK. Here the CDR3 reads CASSQGVSLGYTF. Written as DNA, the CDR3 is TGTGCCAGCAGCCAAGGAGTCTCACTAGGCTACACCTTC.

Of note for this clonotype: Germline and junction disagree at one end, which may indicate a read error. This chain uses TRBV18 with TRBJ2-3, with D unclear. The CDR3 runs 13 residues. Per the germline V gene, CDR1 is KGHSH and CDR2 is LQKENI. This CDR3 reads CARSPQSTDTQYF. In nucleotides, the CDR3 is TGTGCCCGCTCACCTCAATCCACAGATACGCAGTATTTT. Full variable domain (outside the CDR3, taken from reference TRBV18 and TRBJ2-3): NAGVMQNPRHLVRRRGQEARLRCSPMKGHSHVYWYRQLPEEGLKFMVYLQKENIIDESGMPKERFSAEFPKEGPSILRIQQVVRGDSAAYFCARSPQSTDTQYFGPGTRLTVL.

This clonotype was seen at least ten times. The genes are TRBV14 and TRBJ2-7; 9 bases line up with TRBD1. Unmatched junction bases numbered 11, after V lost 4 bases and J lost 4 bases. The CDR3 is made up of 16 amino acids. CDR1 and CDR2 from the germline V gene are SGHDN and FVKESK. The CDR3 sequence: CASSLRTGAGSYEQYF. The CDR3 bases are TGTGCCAGCAGCCTCCGGACAGGGGCGGGCTCTTACGAGCAGTACTTC.

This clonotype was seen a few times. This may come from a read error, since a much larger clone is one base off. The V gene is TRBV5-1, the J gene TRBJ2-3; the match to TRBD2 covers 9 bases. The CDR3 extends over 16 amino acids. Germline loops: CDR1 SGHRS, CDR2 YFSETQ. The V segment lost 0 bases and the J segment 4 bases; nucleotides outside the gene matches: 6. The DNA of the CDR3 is TGCGCCAGCAGCTTGGTTCCTAGCGGGGTCGCAGATACGCAGTATTTT. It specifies CASSLVPSGVADTQYF.

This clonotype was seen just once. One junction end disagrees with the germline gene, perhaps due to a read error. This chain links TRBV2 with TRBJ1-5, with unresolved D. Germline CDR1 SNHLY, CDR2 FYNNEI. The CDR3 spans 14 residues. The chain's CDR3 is CANSEVVPDQPRHF. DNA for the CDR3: TGTGCCAACAGTGAAGTTGTACCGGATCAGCCCCGGCATTTT. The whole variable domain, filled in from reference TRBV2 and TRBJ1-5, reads EPEVTQTPSHQVTQMGQEVILRCVPISNHLYFYWYRQILGQKVEFLVSFYNNEISEKSEIFDDQFSVERPDGSNFTLKIRSTKLEDSAMYFCANSEVVPDQPRHFGDGTRLSIL.

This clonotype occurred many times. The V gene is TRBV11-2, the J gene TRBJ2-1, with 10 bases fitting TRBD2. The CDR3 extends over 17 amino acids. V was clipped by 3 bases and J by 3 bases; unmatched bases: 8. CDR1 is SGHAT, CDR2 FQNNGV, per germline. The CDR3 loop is CASSFAKRGGLYNEQFF. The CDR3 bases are TGTGCCAGCAGCTTTGCAAAGCGGGGGGGCCTCTACAATGAGCAGTTCTTC.

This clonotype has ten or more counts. CDR3 coding DNA: TGTGCCAGCAGCTTAACAGGGCAGGGTGGAGATACGCAGTATTTT. As protein: CASSLTGQGGDTQYF. The chain carries TRBV7-2 and TRBJ2-3, with a possible D match to TRBD1 (6 bases). Trimming stripped 2 bases from V and 5 bases from J, with 14 bases between. From germline, CDR1 is SGHTA and CDR2 FQGNSA. The CDR3 is 15 residues long. The whole variable domain, remainder taken from reference TRBV7-2 and TRBJ2-3, is GAGVSQSPSNKVTEKGKDVELRCDPISGHTALYWYRQSLGQGLEFLIYFQGNSAPDKSGLPSDRFSAERTGGSVSTLTIQRTQQEDSAVYLCASSLTGQGGDTQYFGPGTRLTVL.

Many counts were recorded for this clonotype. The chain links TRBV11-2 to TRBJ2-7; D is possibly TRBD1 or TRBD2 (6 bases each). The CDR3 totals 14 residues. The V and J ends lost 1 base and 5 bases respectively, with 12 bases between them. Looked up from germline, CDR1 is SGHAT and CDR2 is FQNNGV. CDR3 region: CASSLVGGRDEQYF. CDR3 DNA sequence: TGTGCCAGCAGCTTAGTGGGGGGCCGAGACGAGCAGTACTTC.

The CDR3 reads CASSEFSYGYTF. The CDR3 region has the DNA TGTGCCAGCAGTGAGTTTAGCTATGGCTACACCTTC. The chain links TRBV25-1 to TRBJ1-2; D ambiguous. This CDR3 has 12 residues. Deletions cut 3 bases from V and 4 bases from J, with 6 bases between. Germline V gene data show CDR1 as MGHDK and CDR2 as SYGVNS.

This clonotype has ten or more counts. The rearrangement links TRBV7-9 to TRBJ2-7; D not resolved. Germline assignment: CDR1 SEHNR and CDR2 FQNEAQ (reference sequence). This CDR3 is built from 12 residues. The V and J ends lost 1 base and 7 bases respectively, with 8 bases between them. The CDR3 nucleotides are TGTGCCAGCAGCTTAGATGTCGGGGAGCAGTACTTC. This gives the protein CASSLDVGEQYF.

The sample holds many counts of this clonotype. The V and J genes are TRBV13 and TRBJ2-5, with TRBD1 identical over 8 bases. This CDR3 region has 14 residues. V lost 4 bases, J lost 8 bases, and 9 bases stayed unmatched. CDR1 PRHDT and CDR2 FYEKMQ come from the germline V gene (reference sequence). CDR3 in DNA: TGTGCCAGCAGCTCCAGCTCGACAGGGGTCACCCAGTACTTC. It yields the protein CASSSSSTGVTQYF.

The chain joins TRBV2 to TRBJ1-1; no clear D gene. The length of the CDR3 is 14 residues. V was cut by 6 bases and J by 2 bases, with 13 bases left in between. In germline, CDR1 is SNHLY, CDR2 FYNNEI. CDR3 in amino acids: CASSVLKGNTEAFF. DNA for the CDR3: TGTGCCAGCAGCGTCCTCAAGGGAAACACTGAAGCTTTCTTT.

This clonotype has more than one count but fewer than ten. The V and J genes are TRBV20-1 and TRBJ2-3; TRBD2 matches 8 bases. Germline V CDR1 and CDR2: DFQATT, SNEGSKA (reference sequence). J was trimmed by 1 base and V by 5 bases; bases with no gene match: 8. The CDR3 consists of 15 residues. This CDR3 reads CSAGNSGAGTDTQYF. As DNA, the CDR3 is TGCAGTGCTGGAAATAGCGGGGCCGGCACAGATACGCAGTATTTT.

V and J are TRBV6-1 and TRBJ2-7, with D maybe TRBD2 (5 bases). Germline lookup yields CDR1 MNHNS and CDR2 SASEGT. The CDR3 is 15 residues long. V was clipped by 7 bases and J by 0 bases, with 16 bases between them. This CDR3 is CASTPTGMFSYEQYF. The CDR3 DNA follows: TGTGCCAGCACTCCCACCGGGATGTTCTCCTACGAGCAGTACTTC.

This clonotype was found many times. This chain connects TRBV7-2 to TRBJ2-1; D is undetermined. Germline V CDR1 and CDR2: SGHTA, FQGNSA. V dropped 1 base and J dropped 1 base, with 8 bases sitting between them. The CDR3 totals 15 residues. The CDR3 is CASSLGFGSYNEQFF. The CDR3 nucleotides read TGTGCCAGCAGCTTAGGCTTCGGGTCCTACAATGAGCAGTTCTTC.